This T cell receptor (beta chain) is from a study of graft-versus-host responses after intestinal transplantation. Findings and caveats of the study: Recipient marrow contained GvH clones, some of which appeared first in ileum or blood.

Assay used: immunoSEQ multiplex PCR; TCRdb lists only in-frame clones, some missing. The data contain roughly 80,000 clones, roughly 87% of them singletons. V dropped 5 bases and J dropped 0 bases, with 12 bases sitting between them. The CDR3 is 15 residues long. Per germline, CDR1 SEHNR and CDR2 FQNEAQ (reference sequence). Note on this clone: Its antigen is currently unknown.

Sample: unstimulated CD8+ T cells sorted from spleen or lymph node cells, taken before transplant. The origin of this receptor is a human donor who was the organ donor for an intestinal transplant. The chain is built from TRBV7-9 and TRBJ2-3; D gene unclear. The CDR3: CASSPRQASTDTQYF. The CDR3 bases are TGTGCCAGCAGCCCCCGCCAGGCTAGCACAGATACGCAGTATTTT.